This TCR beta chain was retrieved from a study of technical replicates of blood from several donors. Clones were sequenced by immunoSEQ multiplex PCR, and TCRdb holds only the in-frame ones, with some missing. The sample yields tens of thousands of clones, 96% seen once. V gave up 8 bases and J gave up 10 bases, with 8 bases separating them. From germline, CDR1 is MNHNS and CDR2 SASEGT. CDR3 length: 9 residues. This TCR came from a human donor in good health. The sample comprised T cells isolated from PBMCs. The rearrangement joins TRBV6-1 to TRBJ1-1, with unresolved D. CDR3 loop: CASASGAFF. CDR3 nucleotides: TGTGCCAGCGCGTCGGGAGCTTTCTTT.